The entry below describes one T cell receptor beta chain. Its antigen is unidentified. Germline V CDR1 and CDR2: ENHRY, SYGVKD. V lost 10 bases and J 2 bases, leaving 18 bases between the germline ends. This CDR3 has 14 residues. The sample comes from a study of vaccination and CD4 T cells after COVID-19. Study-wide background: The convalescent population consisted of six males and four females, two of whom were of Hispanic ethnicity.

With the Oncomine TCR Beta short-read assay, DNA from cultured CD4+ T cells was sequenced. TCRdb used MiXCR to reprocess the PCR reads, holding one entry per CDR3 protein. The sample consists of 7,100 or so distinct CDR3 sequences, 41% of them appearing once. Treatment in this sample: approximately 9-day PBMC culture with coronavirus spike peptide pools or control peptides (ViraFEST assay). Researchers collected the unexposed donor's CD4+ T cells before the COVID-19 pandemic (2011-2018). Following expansion of antigen-specific T cells with peptide pools, ViraFEST then sequenced TCRs. This sequence joins TRBV10-3 and TRBJ2-7, with TRBD2 as a possible D gene (6 bases). Sequencing input: CD4+ T cells from blood, cultured in vitro. The source is a human donor in good health. CDR3 coding DNA: TGTGCCACATCCCCCGGGACTTCAACCTACGAGCAGTACTTC. Translation gives CATSPGTSTYEQYF.